This is a list of T cell receptor beta chains from one sample in a study of cytomegalovirus exposure and HLA in healthy donors. Assay: immunoSEQ multiplex PCR; the TCRdb copy retains only in-frame clones and omits some. The sample lists about 140,000 clones, approximately 77% occurring once. The source material was PBMCs. The source of these receptors is a woman in her fifties or sixties in good health and CMV-seronegative. The CDR3 runs from the conserved cysteine through the conserved F or W. The D gene is left open where the match is weak. For some rows the clone size is stated as once, few or many, or as a class when expanded; others skip it.

V gene	D gene	J gene	clone size	CDR3 protein	CDR3 DNA
TRBV27	TRBD2	TRBJ2-5	.	CASRQIAGAPQETQYF	TGTGCCAGCAGACAAATAGCGGGGGCTCCACAAGAGACCCAGTACTTC
TRBV28	TRBD1	TRBJ1-1	.	CASSSPYRGGSYVSTEAFF	TGTGCCAGCAGTTCACCATACAGGGGGGGGTCGTATGTGAGCACTGAAGCTTTCTTT
TRBV10-1	TRBD1	TRBJ1-2	.	CASLDRGESFSYGYTF	TGCGCCAGCTTGGACAGGGGCGAATCTTTTAGTTATGGCTACACCTTC
TRBV2	TRBD2	TRBJ2-3	.	CASSEEVAGLHTDTQYF	TGTGCCAGCAGTGAAGAGGTAGCGGGGCTACACACAGATACGCAGTATTTT
TRBV7-2	.	TRBJ2-1	.	CASSQTQGLEQFF	TGTGCCAGCAGCCAGACCCAGGGACTTGAGCAGTTCTTC
TRBV7-8	.	TRBJ2-3	.	CASSHRGLSDTQYF	TGTGCCAGCAGCCATCGTGGCCTTTCGGATACGCAGTATTTT
TRBV23-1	.	TRBJ1-1	once	CARIRNTEAFF	TGCGCCCGCATCAGGAACACTGAAGCTTTCTTT
TRBV21-1	.	TRBJ2-7	.	CASSKFWTGAIGYLFSYEQYF	TGTGCCAGCAGCAAGTTCTGGACAGGGGCAATAGGTTATCTCTTCTCCTACGAGCAGTACTTC
TRBV30	TRBD2	TRBJ2-3	once	CAWSLTPGGVTSTDTQYF	TGTGCCTGGAGCCTCACCCCTGGGGGGGTAACTAGCACAGATACGCAGTATTTT
TRBV6-5	.	TRBJ2-7	.	CASSYSPGGTYEQYF	TGTGCCAGCAGTTACTCACCAGGGGGGACCTACGAGCAGTACTTC
TRBV2	TRBD2	TRBJ2-7	.	CASRSTSGGARYEQYF	TGTGCCAGCAGATCGACTAGCGGGGGGGCCCGGTACGAGCAGTACTTC
TRBV18	TRBD2	TRBJ2-7	.	CASSPDLRRGGTYEQYF	TGTGCCAGCTCACCAGATCTCCGGCGGGGGGGGACCTACGAGCAGTACTTC
TRBV28	.	TRBJ2-7	once	CASSLRLASSYEQYF	TGTGCCAGCAGTTTGAGGCTAGCGAGCTCCTACGAGCAGTACTTC
TRBV19	TRBD1	TRBJ1-5	.	CAIGVQGAQPQHF	TGTGCCATTGGGGTCCAGGGGGCTCAGCCCCAGCATTTT
TRBV11-2	TRBD2	TRBJ2-1	.	CASSLSRGGGEQFF	TGTGCCAGCAGCTTGAGCCGGGGGGGCGGTGAGCAGTTCTTC
TRBV7-2	TRBD2	TRBJ2-7	.	CASSFGLAGGYEQYF	TGTGCCAGCAGCTTCGGACTAGCGGGGGGCTACGAGCAGTACTTC
TRBV28	TRBD1	TRBJ1-2	once	CASRISGGSDGYTF	TGTGCCAGCAGGATCTCAGGGGGCTCCGATGGCTACACCTTC
TRBV2	.	TRBJ1-6	.	CASSAQGGDSPLHF	TGTGCCAGCAGTGCACAGGGAGGGGATTCACCCCTCCACTTT
TRBV19	.	TRBJ2-3	.	CASSSTRADTQYF	TGTGCCAGTAGTTCTACTAGGGCAGATACGCAGTATTTT
TRBV10-2	.	TRBJ1-1	.	CASGGVGTEAFF	TGCGCCAGTGGAGGCGTCGGGACTGAAGCTTTCTTT
TRBV5-6	TRBD2	TRBJ2-1	.	CASSTLAGGRDNEQFF	TGTGCCAGCAGCACCTTAGCGGGGGGAAGGGACAATGAGCAGTTCTTC
TRBV5-4	.	TRBJ2-3	few	CASSRRTASTDTQYF	TGTGCCAGCAGTCGGCGGACAGCGAGCACAGATACGCAGTATTTT
TRBV29-1	.	TRBJ2-1	.	CSVSEAASGEQFF	TGCAGCGTTTCGGAGGCCGCGAGTGGTGAGCAGTTCTTC
TRBV13	.	TRBJ1-2	.	CASSFIKQGGHYGYTF	TGTGCCAGCAGCTTTATAAAACAGGGAGGGCACTATGGCTACACCTTC
TRBV6-5	TRBD1	TRBJ2-7	.	CASSHGTGLPGEQYF	TGTGCCAGCAGTCACGGGACAGGGTTACCGGGGGAGCAGTACTTC
TRBV5-1	.	TRBJ2-3	.	CASSLVASALTDTQYF	TGCGCCAGCAGCTTGGTGGCTAGCGCCCTCACAGATACGCAGTATTTT
TRBV7-2	TRBD2	TRBJ2-3	.	CASSFTQAGRAQYF	TGTGCCAGCAGCTTTACCCAAGCGGGAAGGGCGCAGTATTTT
TRBV4-1	TRBD1	TRBJ2-3	once	CASSPGQAPWAQYF	TGCGCCAGCAGTCCGGGACAGGCCCCTTGGGCGCAGTATTTT
TRBV2	.	TRBJ1-5	few	CASSRGGSQPQHF	TGTGCCAGCAGTCGTGGAGGGAGTCAGCCCCAGCATTTT
TRBV7-9	TRBD1	TRBJ2-6	.	CASSLVPRQGNGANVLTF	TGTGCCAGCAGCTTAGTCCCACGACAGGGGAACGGGGCCAACGTCCTGACTTTC